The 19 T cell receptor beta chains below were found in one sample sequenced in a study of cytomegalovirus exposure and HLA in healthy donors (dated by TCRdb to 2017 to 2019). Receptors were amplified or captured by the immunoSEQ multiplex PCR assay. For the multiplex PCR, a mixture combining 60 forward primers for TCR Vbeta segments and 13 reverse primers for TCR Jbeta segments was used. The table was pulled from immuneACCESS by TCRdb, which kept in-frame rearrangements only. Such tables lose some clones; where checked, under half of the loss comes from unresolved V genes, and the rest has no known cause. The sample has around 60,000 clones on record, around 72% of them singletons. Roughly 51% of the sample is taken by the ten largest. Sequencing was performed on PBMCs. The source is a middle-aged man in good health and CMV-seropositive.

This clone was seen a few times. The CDR3 sequence: CASRYSGRARVF. The CDR3 DNA reads as TGTGCCAGCAGATATAGCGGGAGGGCCAGGGTCTTC. The V and J genes are TRBV21-1 and TRBJ2-1; the table's D call TRBD2 went unverified against the DNA. TRBV21-1 is tagged as a pseudogene. This CDR3 contains 12 residues.

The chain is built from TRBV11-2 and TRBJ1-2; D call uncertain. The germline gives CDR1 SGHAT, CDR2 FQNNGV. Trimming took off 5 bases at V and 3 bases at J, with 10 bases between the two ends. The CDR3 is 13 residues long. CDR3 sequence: CASSIRRDYGYTF. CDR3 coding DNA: TGTGCCAGCAGCATTCGTCGGGACTATGGCTACACCTTC.

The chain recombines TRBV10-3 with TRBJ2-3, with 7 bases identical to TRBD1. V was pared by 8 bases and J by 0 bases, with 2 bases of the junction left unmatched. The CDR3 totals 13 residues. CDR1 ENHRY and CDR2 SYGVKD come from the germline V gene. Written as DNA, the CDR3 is TGTGCCATCGCAGGGGGAAGCACAGATACGCAGTATTTT. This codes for CAIAGGSTDTQYF.

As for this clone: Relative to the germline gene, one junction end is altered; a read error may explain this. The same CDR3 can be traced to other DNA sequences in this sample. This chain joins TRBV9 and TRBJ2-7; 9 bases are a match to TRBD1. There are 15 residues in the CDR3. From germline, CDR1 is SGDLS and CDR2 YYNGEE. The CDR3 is CASSSQGASSYAQYF. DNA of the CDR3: TGTGCCAGCAGCTCACAGGGGGCCAGCTCCTACGCGCAGTACTTC.

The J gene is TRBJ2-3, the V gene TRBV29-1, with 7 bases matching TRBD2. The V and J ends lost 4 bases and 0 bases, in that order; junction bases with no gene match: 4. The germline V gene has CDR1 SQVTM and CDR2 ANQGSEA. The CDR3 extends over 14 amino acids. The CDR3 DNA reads TGCAGCGTTGGGGACTACTATAGCACAGATACGCAGTATTTT. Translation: CSVGDYYSTDTQYF.

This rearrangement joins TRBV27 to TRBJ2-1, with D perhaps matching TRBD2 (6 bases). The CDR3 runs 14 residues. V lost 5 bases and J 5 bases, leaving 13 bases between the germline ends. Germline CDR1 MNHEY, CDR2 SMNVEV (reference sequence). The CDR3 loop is CASSDRDFNNEQFF. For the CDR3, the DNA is TGTGCCAGCAGTGACCGGGACTTCAACAATGAGCAGTTCTTC.

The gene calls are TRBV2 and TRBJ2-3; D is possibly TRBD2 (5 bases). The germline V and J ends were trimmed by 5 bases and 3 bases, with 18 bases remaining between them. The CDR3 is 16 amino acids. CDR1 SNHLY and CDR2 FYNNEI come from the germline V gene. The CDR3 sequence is CASSRRALIATDTQYF. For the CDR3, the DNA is TGTGCCAGCAGTCGCCGGGCCTTGATAGCGACAGATACGCAGTATTTT.

The CDR3 is CSVEVAVSGSTEAFF. CDR3 bases: TGCAGCGTTGAAGTGGCAGTATCGGGTTCAACTGAAGCTTTCTTT. The V gene is TRBV29-1, the J gene TRBJ1-1; D call uncertain. The V end lost 1 base, the J end lost 5 bases, and 17 bases lay between the germline ends. The germline V gene has CDR1 SQVTM and CDR2 ANQGSEA. This CDR3 comprises 15 residues.

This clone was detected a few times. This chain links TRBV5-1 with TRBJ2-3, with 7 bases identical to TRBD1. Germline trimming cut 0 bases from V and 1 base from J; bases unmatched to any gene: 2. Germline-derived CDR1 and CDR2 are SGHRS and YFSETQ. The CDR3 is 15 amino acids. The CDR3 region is CASSLVDRGTDTQYF. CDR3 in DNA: TGCGCCAGCAGCTTGGTTGACAGGGGCACAGATACGCAGTATTTT.

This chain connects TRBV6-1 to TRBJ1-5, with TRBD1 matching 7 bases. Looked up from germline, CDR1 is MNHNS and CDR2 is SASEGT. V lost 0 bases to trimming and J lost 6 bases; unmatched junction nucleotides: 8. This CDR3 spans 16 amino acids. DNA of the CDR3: TGTGCCAGCAGTGAAGCCCAGAGGGACAGCCGTCAGCCCCAGCATTTT. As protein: CASSEAQRDSRQPQHF.

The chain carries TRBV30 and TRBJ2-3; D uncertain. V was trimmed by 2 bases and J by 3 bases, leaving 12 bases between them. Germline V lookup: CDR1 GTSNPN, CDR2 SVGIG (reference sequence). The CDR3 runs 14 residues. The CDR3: CAWSLASLTDTQYF. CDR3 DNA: TGTGCCTGGAGTTTGGCTAGTTTGACAGATACGCAGTATTTT.

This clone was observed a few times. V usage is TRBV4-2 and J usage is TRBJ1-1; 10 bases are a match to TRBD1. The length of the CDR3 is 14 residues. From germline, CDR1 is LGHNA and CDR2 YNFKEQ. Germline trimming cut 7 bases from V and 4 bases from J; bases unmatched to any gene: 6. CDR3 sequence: CASKLTGGRTEAFF. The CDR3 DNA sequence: TGTGCCAGCAAGCTGACAGGGGGCCGCACTGAAGCTTTCTTT.

CDR3 residues: CASSPQAGVNEQFF. Here the CDR3 DNA reads TGTGCCAGCTCACCACAGGCAGGGGTCAATGAGCAGTTCTTC. The genes are TRBV18 and TRBJ2-1; weak D call: TRBD1 (6 bases). The CDR3 has 14 amino acids. Germline V CDR1 and CDR2: KGHSH, LQKENI. Trimming stripped 1 base from V and 6 bases from J, with 10 bases between. The full variable domain, rest sourced from reference TRBV18 and TRBJ2-1, is NAGVMQNPRHLVRRRGQEARLRCSPMKGHSHVYWYRQLPEEGLKFMVYLQKENIIDESGMPKERFSAEFPKEGPSILRIQQVVRGDSAAYFCASSPQAGVNEQFFGPGTRLTVL.

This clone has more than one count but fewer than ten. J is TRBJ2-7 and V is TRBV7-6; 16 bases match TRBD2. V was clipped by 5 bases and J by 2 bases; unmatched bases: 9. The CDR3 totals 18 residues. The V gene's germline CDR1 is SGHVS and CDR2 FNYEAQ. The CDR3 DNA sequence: TGTGCCAGCAGCGGTAGCGGGACTAGCGGGGGGGACCCCTACGAGCAGTACTTC. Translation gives CASSGSGTSGGDPYEQYF.

Written as DNA, the CDR3 is TGTGCCAGTAGTATGGGGGACAGGGCCTACAATGAGCAGTTCTTC. Translated, it gives CASSMGDRAYNEQFF. J is TRBJ2-1 and V is TRBV19; 9 positions agree with TRBD1. Germline trimming cut 3 bases from V and 2 bases from J; bases unmatched to any gene: 2. Germline V gene lookup returns CDR1 LNHDA and CDR2 SQIVND (reference sequence). This CDR3 has 15 amino acids.

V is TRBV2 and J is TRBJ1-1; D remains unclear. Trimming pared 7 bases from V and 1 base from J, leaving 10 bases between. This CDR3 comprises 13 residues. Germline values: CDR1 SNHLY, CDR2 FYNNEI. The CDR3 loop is CASTYRTNTEAFF. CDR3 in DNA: TGTGCCAGCACTTACAGAACGAACACTGAAGCTTTCTTT.

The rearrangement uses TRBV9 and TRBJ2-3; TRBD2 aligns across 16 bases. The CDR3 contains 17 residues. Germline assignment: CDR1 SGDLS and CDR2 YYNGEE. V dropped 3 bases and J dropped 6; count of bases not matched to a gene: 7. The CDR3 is CASSDGTSGRAGDTQYF. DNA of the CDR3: TGTGCCAGCAGCGACGGGACTAGCGGGAGGGCAGGCGATACGCAGTATTTT.

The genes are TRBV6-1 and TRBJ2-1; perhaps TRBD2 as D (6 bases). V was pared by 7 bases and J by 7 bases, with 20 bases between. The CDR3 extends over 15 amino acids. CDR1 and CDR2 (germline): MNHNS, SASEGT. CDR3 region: CASMRKPYAGNEQFF. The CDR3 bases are TGTGCCAGCATGAGGAAACCGTATGCGGGAAATGAGCAGTTCTTC.

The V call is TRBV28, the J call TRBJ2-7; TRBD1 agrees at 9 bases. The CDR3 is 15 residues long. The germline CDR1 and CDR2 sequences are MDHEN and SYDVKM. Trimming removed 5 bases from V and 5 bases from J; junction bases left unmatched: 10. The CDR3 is CASSATGGVPHEQYF. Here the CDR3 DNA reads TGTGCCAGCAGTGCAACAGGGGGCGTCCCCCACGAGCAGTACTTC.